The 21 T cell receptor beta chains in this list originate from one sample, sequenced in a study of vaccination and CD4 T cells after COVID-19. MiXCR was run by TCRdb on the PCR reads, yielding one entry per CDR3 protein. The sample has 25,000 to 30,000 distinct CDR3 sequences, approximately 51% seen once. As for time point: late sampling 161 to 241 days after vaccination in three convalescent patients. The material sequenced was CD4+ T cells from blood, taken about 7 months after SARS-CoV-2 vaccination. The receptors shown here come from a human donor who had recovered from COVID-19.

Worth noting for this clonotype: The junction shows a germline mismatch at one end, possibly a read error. This CDR3 reads CASSHNPSHEQYF. The CDR3 region has the DNA TGTGCCAGCAGCCATAATCCCTCCCACGAGCAGTACTTC. The chain couples TRBV7-6 to TRBJ2-7; D gene uncertain. The germline V gene encodes CDR1 SGHVS and CDR2 FNYEAQ. The CDR3 is made up of 13 amino acids.

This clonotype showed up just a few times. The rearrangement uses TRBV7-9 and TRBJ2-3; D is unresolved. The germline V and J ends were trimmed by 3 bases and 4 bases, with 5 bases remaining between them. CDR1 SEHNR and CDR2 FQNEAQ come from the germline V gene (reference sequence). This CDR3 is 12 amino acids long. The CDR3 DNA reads TGTGCCAGCAGCTTCGGCCCAGATACGCAGTATTTT. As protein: CASSFGPDTQYF. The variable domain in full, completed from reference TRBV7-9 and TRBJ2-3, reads DTGVSQNPRHKITKRGQNVTFRCDPISEHNRLYWYRQTLGQGPEFLTYFQNEAQLEKSRLLSDRFSAERPKGSFSTLEIQRTEQGDSAMYLCASSFGPDTQYFGPGTRLTVL.

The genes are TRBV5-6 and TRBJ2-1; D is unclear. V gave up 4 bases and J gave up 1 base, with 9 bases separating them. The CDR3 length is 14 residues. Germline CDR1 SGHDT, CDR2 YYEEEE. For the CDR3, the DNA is TGTGCCAGCAGCGCGGACCGTTCCTACAATGAGCAGTTCTTC. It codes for CASSADRSYNEQFF.

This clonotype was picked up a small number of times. CDR3 bases: TGTGCCAGCAGCTCTCCTATCCGGCAGACCATTGAGGACCAAGAGACCCAGTACTTC. Translated, it gives CASSSPIRQTIEDQETQYF. The rearrangement uses TRBV7-9 and TRBJ2-5; D is unresolved. The germline V and J ends were trimmed by 4 bases and 0 bases, with 24 bases remaining between them. The CDR3 sequence is 19 residues long. CDR1 is SEHNR and CDR2 is FQNEAQ in the germline V gene (reference sequence).

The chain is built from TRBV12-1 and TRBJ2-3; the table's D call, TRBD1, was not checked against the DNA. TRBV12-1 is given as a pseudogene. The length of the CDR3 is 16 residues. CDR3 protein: CASSASTGRNGDTQYF. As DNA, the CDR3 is TGTGCCAGCAGCGCAAGTACAGGGAGAAACGGAGATACGCAGTATTTT.

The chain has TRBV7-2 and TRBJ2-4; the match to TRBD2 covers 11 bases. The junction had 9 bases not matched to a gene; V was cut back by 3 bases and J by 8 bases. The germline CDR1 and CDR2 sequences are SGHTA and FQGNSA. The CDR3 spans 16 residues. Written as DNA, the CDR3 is TGTGCCAGCAGCTTGGCAGGGACTAGCGGTAGGGACATTCAGTACTTC. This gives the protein CASSLAGTSGRDIQYF. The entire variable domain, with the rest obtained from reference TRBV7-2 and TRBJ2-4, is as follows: GAGVSQSPSNKVTEKGKDVELRCDPISGHTALYWYRQSLGQGLEFLIYFQGNSAPDKSGLPSDRFSAERTGGSVSTLTIQRTQQEDSAVYLCASSLAGTSGRDIQYFGAGTRLSVL.

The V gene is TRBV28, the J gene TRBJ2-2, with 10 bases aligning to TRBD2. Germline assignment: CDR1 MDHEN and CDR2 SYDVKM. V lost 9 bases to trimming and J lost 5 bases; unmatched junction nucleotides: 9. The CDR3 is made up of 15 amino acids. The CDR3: CASARTTSGTGELFF. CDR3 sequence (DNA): TGTGCCAGTGCACGGACGACTAGCGGGACCGGGGAGCTGTTTTTT.

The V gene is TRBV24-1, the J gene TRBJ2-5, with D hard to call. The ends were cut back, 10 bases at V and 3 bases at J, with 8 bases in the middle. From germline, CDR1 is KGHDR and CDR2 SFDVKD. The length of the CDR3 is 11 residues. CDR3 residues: CATASEETQYF. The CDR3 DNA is TGTGCCACAGCCAGTGAAGAGACCCAGTACTTC.

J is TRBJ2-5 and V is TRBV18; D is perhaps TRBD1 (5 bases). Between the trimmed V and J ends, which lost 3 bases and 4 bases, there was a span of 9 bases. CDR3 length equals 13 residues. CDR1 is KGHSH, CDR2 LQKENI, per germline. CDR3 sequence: CASSPDISETQYF. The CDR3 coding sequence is TGTGCCAGCTCACCGGACATTTCAGAGACCCAGTACTTC.

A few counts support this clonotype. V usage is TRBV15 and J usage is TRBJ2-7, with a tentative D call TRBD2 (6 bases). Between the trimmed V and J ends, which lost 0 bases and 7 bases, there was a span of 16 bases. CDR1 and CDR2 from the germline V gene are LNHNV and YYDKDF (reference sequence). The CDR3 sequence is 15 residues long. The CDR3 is CATSREVEGWREQYF. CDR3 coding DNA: TGTGCCACCAGCAGAGAGGTGGAGGGGTGGCGGGAGCAGTACTTC.

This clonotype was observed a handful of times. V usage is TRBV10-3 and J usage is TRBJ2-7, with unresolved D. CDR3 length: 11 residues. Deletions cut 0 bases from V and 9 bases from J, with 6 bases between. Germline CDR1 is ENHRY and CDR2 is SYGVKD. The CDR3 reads CAISESGWQYF. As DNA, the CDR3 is TGTGCCATCAGTGAGTCGGGATGGCAGTACTTC.

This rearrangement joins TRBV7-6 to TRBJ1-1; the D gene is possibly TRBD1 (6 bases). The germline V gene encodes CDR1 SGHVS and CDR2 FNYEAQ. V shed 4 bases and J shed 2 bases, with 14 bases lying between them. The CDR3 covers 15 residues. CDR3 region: CASSSQAGVNTEAFF. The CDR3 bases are TGTGCCAGCAGCTCTCAGGCAGGGGTCAACACTGAAGCTTTCTTT.

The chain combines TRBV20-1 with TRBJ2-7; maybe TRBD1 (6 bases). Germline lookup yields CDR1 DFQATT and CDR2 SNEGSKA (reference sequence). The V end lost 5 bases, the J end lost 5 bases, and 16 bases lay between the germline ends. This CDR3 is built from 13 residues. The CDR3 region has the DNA TGCAGTGCTGCCCCCACAGGGTACGACGAGCAGTACTTC. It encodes CSAAPTGYDEQYF.

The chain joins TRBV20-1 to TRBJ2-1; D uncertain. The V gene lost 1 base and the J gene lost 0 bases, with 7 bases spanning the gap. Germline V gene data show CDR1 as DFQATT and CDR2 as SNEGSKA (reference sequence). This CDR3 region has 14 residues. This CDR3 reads CSARVGSSYNEQFF. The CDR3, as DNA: TGCAGTGCTAGAGTCGGCAGCTCCTACAATGAGCAGTTCTTC.

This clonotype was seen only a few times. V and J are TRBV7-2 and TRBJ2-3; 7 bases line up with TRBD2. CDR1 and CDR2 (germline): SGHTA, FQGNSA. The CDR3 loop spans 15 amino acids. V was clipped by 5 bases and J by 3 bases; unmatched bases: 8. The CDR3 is CASSVGGTDTDTQYF. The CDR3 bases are TGTGCCAGCAGCGTGGGGGGGACGGATACAGATACGCAGTATTTT.

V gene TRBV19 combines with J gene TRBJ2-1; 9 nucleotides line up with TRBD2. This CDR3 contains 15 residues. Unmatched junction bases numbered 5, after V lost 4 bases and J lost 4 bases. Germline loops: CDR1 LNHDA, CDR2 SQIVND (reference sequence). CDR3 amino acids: CASSTGLATYNEQFF. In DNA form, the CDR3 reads TGTGCCAGTAGTACGGGACTAGCTACGTACAATGAGCAGTTCTTC.

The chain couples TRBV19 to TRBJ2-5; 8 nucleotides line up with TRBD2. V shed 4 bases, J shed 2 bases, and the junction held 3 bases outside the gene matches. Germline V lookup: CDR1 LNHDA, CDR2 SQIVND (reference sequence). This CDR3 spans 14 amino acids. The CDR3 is CASSTGLEQETQYF. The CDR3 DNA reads TGTGCCAGTAGTACGGGACTAGAGCAAGAGACCCAGTACTTC.

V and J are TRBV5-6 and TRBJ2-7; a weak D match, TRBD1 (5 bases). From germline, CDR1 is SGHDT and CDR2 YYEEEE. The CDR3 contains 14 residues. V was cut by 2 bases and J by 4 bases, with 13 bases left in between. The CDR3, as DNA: TGTGCCAGCAGCTTTGACAGAAACTTTTACGAGCAGTACTTC. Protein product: CASSFDRNFYEQYF.

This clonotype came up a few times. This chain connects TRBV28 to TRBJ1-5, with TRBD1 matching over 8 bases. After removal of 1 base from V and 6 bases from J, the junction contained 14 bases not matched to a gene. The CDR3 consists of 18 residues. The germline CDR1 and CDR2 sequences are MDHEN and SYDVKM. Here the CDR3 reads CASSLSGGEGGLLQPQHF. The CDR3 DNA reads TGTGCCAGCAGTTTATCAGGGGGCGAGGGGGGTCTCCTTCAGCCCCAGCATTTT.

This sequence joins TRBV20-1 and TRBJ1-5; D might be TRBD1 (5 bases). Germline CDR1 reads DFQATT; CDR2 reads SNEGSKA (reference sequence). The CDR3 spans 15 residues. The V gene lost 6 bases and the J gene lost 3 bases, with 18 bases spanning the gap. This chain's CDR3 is CSARGTDSVNQPQHF. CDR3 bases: TGCAGTGCCCGCGGGACGGACTCAGTCAATCAGCCCCAGCATTTT.

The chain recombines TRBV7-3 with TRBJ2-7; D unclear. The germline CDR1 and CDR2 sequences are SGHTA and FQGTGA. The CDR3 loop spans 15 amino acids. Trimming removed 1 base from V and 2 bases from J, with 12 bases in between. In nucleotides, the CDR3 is TGTGCCAGCAGCTTAAGTCCAGGTTCCCCCTACGAGCAGTACTTC. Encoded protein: CASSLSPGSPYEQYF.